These 25 T cell receptor beta chains share one sample of origin, sequenced in a study of blood T cell repertoires in COVID-19. TCRdb's copy holds only in-frame clones and misses some; the assay was immunoSEQ multiplex PCR. The sample contains fewer than 250,000 clones, around 83% of which appear only once. Sequencing was done on a sample of peripheral blood. These receptors all come from a woman in her fifties or sixties with acute or convalescent COVID-19.

The V and J genes are TRBV5-1 and TRBJ1-1, with D tentatively TRBD1 (6 bases). Trimming removed 0 bases from V and 0 bases from J, with 15 bases in between. Germline V gene data show CDR1 as SGHRS and CDR2 as YFSETQ. The CDR3 is 17 residues long. The CDR3 protein is CASSLVLDSVVNTEAFF. The CDR3 nucleotides read TGCGCCAGCAGCTTGGTATTGGACAGTGTCGTGAACACTGAAGCTTTCTTT.

The rearrangement links TRBV9 to TRBJ1-1; D might be TRBD1 (5 bases). V lost 3 bases and J 5 bases, leaving 17 bases between the germline ends. CDR1 and CDR2 (germline): SGDLS, YYNGEE. The CDR3 is 15 amino acids. As DNA, the CDR3 is TGTGCCAGCAGCGAAATTTCTAAGGGGAAGACTGAAGCTTTCTTT. It yields the protein CASSEISKGKTEAFF.

The gene calls are TRBV7-2 and TRBJ2-5; 8 bases are a match to TRBD1. CDR3 length equals 15 residues. Trimming took 2 bases from V and 7 from J; bases not matched to a gene: 9. Per germline, CDR1 SGHTA and CDR2 FQGNSA. Here the CDR3 reads CASSLLGQGQGTQYF. The CDR3 nucleotides are TGTGCCAGCAGCTTATTAGGACAGGGTCAGGGGACCCAGTACTTC.

This clone was picked up a small number of times. The chain joins TRBV19 to TRBJ1-1, with 8 positions matching TRBD1. Germline-derived CDR1 and CDR2 are LNHDA and SQIVND (reference sequence). The length of the CDR3 is 14 residues. V shed 6 bases, J shed 4 bases, and the junction held 7 bases outside the gene matches. The CDR3 DNA sequence: TGTGCCAGTAGAATAAGGCAGGGGGCCACTGAAGCTTTCTTT. Protein sequence: CASRIRQGATEAFF.

The genes are TRBV7-2 and TRBJ1-2, with 8 bases lining up with TRBD1. CDR1 SGHTA and CDR2 FQGNSA come from the germline V gene. Germline trimming cut 4 bases from V and 8 bases from J; bases unmatched to any gene: 12. The CDR3 extends over 15 amino acids. CDR3 sequence (DNA): TGTGCCAGCAGCTCGAATCCAGGGGGCATGTGGGGCTACACCTTC. It yields the protein CASSSNPGGMWGYTF.

The J gene is TRBJ2-1, the V gene TRBV5-6; TRBD1 matches at 9 bases. The CDR3 runs 15 residues. Germline-derived CDR1 and CDR2 are SGHDT and YYEEEE. V lost 4 bases to trimming and J lost 10 bases; unmatched junction nucleotides: 12. The CDR3 DNA reads as TGTGCCAGCAGCCTCGTCCCGGGACAGGGCCGGGAGCAGTTCTTC. Its translation is CASSLVPGQGREQFF.

This rearrangement joins TRBV28 to TRBJ2-1; TRBD2 might be the D (6 bases). Germline lookup yields CDR1 MDHEN and CDR2 SYDVKM. V lost 10 bases and J 7 bases, leaving 20 bases between the germline ends. The CDR3 is 14 amino acids. The CDR3 is CATKSTGAGNEQFF. The CDR3 nucleotides read TGTGCCACCAAATCGACCGGGGCGGGAAATGAGCAGTTCTTC.

The rearrangement joins TRBV6-5 to TRBJ1-1; a weak D match, TRBD1 (5 bases). The CDR3 has 16 residues. V lost 0 bases to trimming and J lost 3 bases, with 14 bases between them. Germline CDR1 reads MNHEY; CDR2 reads SVGAGI. The CDR3 reads CASSYSISQVHTEAFF. CDR3 nucleotide sequence: TGTGCCAGCAGTTACTCGATTTCACAGGTTCACACTGAAGCTTTCTTT.

This chain uses TRBV7-2 with TRBJ1-4; D is unresolved. Germline values: CDR1 SGHTA, CDR2 FQGNSA. The V gene lost 5 bases and the J gene lost 5 bases, with 12 bases spanning the gap. The CDR3 is 14 amino acids. DNA for the CDR3: TGTGCCAGCAGCCCGTCTAGAATGAATGAAAAACTGTTTTTT. This translates into CASSPSRMNEKLFF.

The gene calls are TRBV16 and TRBJ2-7; 9 bases agree with TRBD1. The J segment lost 2 bases and the V segment lost 1 base, leaving 9 bases of the junction unmatched. CDR1 and CDR2 from the germline V gene are KGHSY and FQNENV. This CDR3 spans 17 amino acids. The CDR3 loop is CASSQYSPGTGPYEQYF. In nucleotides, the CDR3 is TGTGCCAGCAGCCAATACAGTCCCGGGACAGGGCCCTACGAGCAGTACTTC.

V and J are TRBV5-4 and TRBJ1-1; D remains ambiguous. This CDR3 comprises 13 residues. Germline CDR1 and CDR2: SGHNT and YYREEE (reference sequence). Trimming took off 0 bases at V and 0 bases at J, with 3 bases between the two ends. CDR3: CASSLVMNTEAFF. The DNA for the CDR3 is TGTGCCAGCAGCTTGGTTATGAACACTGAAGCTTTCTTT.

The chain joins TRBV5-1 to TRBJ2-7; D unresolved. The CDR3 contains 12 residues. V was pared by 4 bases and J by 4 bases, with 9 bases between. In germline, CDR1 is SGHRS, CDR2 YFSETQ. The CDR3 DNA reads TGCGCCAGCAGCATCCCGGGTTACGAGCAGTACTTC. It specifies CASSIPGYEQYF.

This sequence joins TRBV9 and TRBJ2-2; 8 bases map to TRBD1. Germline lookup yields CDR1 SGDLS and CDR2 YYNGEE. The CDR3 loop spans 15 amino acids. Trimming at V came to 4 bases and at J to 4 bases, leaving 6 bases not matched to a gene. The CDR3 region is CASSFQGASTGELFF. The CDR3 region has the DNA TGTGCCAGCAGCTTTCAGGGGGCAAGCACCGGGGAGCTGTTTTTT.

The V gene is TRBV10-1, the J gene TRBJ2-3; D is possibly TRBD1 (5 bases). Deletions cut 4 bases from V and 0 bases from J, with 8 bases between. The CDR3 is made up of 14 amino acids. In germline, CDR1 is WNHNN, CDR2 SYGVQD (reference sequence). The CDR3 loop is CASSGQISTDTQYF. The DNA of the CDR3 is TGCGCCAGCAGTGGACAGATTAGCACAGATACGCAGTATTTT.

Concerning this clone itself: Other nucleotide sequences from this sample produce the same CDR3. This chain joins TRBV7-9 and TRBJ1-2, with 8 bases fitting TRBD1. Germline V gives CDR1 SEHNR, CDR2 FQNEAQ (reference sequence). Germline trimming cut 3 bases from V and 6 bases from J; bases unmatched to any gene: 6. CDR3 length: 14 amino acids. In DNA form, the CDR3 reads TGTGCCAGCAGCTTTGGACAGGGAAGGGATGGCTACACCTTC. Protein: CASSFGQGRDGYTF.

The V and J genes are TRBV5-4 and TRBJ1-1; TRBD1 aligns across 10 bases. This CDR3 has 14 amino acids. From germline, CDR1 is SGHNT and CDR2 YYREEE (reference sequence). After removal of 4 bases from V and 4 bases from J, the junction contained 4 bases not matched to a gene. The CDR3: CASSDGQGGTEAFF. In DNA form, the CDR3 reads TGTGCCAGCAGCGACGGACAGGGGGGCACTGAAGCTTTCTTT.

The V gene is TRBV7-9, the J gene TRBJ1-4; D is possibly TRBD1 (6 bases). Germline V gene data show CDR1 as SEHNR and CDR2 as FQNEAQ (reference sequence). With 5 bases removed from V and 14 bases from J, the gap between germline ends came to 18 bases. This CDR3 comprises 13 residues. This chain's CDR3 is CASSPPTGPKLFF. The CDR3, as DNA: TGTGCCAGCAGCCCCCCCACAGGGCCGAAGCTGTTTTTT.

The chain couples TRBV25-1 to TRBJ1-2, with a tentative D call TRBD1 (5 bases). Germline lookup yields CDR1 MGHDK and CDR2 SYGVNS. Between the trimmed V and J ends, which lost 7 bases and 5 bases, there was a span of 8 bases. CDR3 length: 11 residues. The CDR3 loop is CASTPGYGYTF. The CDR3 nucleotides are TGTGCCAGCACCCCAGGGTATGGCTACACCTTC.

The chain has TRBV19 and TRBJ1-1; 10 bases match TRBD1. V lost 5 bases and J lost 5; bases outside the gene matches: 5. This CDR3 has 14 amino acids. Germline V gene data show CDR1 as LNHDA and CDR2 as SQIVND (reference sequence). This chain's CDR3 is CASSPGQGWTEAFF. DNA of the CDR3: TGTGCCAGTAGTCCGGGACAGGGGTGGACTGAAGCTTTCTTT.

The rearrangement links TRBV28 to TRBJ1-5; D ambiguous. Germline CDR1 is MDHEN and CDR2 is SYDVKM. The length of the CDR3 is 16 residues. Deletions cut 3 bases from V and 5 bases from J, with 17 bases between. For the CDR3, the DNA is TGTGCCAGCAGTTTCTTTGGACTTCTTAACCATCAGCCCCAGCATTTT. This encodes CASSFFGLLNHQPQHF.

This clone was observed once. The chain joins TRBV28 to TRBJ2-5; TRBD2 agrees at 8 bases. The germline gives CDR1 MDHEN, CDR2 SYDVKM. The CDR3 is made up of 15 amino acids. V lost 4 bases to trimming and J lost 1 base; unmatched junction nucleotides: 5. The CDR3 region has the DNA TGTGCCAGCAGTTGGGTGACTAGCGCCCAAGAGACCCAGTACTTC. This encodes CASSWVTSAQETQYF.

This rearrangement joins TRBV2 to TRBJ2-7; the match to TRBD1 covers 7 bases. This CDR3 is 13 amino acids long. The germline V gene encodes CDR1 SNHLY and CDR2 FYNNEI. J gave up 6 bases and V 5 bases, and 7 bases lay outside the gene matches. CDR3 sequence: CASSSTGYGEQYF. For the CDR3, the DNA is TGTGCCAGCAGTTCGACAGGGTACGGCGAGCAGTACTTC.

This chain connects TRBV6-1 to TRBJ2-1, with a tentative D call TRBD2 (6 bases). This CDR3 has 15 amino acids. Germline lookup yields CDR1 MNHNS and CDR2 SASEGT. Trimming stripped 1 base from V and 9 bases from J, with 16 bases between. CDR3: CASSEVAGPLGEQFF. The CDR3 coding sequence is TGTGCCAGCAGTGAAGTGGCGGGGCCCTTAGGTGAGCAGTTCTTC.

The V and J genes are TRBV10-3 and TRBJ1-1; D call uncertain. V lost 4 bases, J lost 4 bases, and 10 bases lay in between. This CDR3 spans 13 amino acids. The V gene's germline CDR1 is ENHRY and CDR2 SYGVKD. DNA of the CDR3: TGTGCCATCAGTGTAACTTCGGGCACTGAAGCTTTCTTT. It is translated as CAISVTSGTEAFF.

The rearrangement joins TRBV27 to TRBJ2-7, with 7 bases matching TRBD1. The CDR3 contains 12 residues. The junction had 3 bases not matched to a gene; V was cut back by 6 bases and J by 4 bases. Germline V gene lookup returns CDR1 MNHEY and CDR2 SMNVEV (reference sequence). The CDR3 sequence: CASRKTGYEQYF. CDR3 DNA: TGTGCCAGCAGAAAGACAGGGTACGAGCAGTACTTC.